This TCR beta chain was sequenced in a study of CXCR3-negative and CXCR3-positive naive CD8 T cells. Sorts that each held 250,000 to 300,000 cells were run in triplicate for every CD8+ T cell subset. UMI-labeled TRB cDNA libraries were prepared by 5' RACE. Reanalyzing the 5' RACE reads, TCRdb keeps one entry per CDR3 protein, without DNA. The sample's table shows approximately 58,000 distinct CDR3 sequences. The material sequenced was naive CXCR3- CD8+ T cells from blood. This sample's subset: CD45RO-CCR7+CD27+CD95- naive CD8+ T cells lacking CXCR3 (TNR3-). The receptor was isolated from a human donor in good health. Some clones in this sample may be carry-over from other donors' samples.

The CDR3: CASSQVGGVTEAFF. The rearrangement joins TRBV4-3 to TRBJ1-1. Per germline, CDR1 LGHNA and CDR2 YSLEER. There are 14 residues in the CDR3.